This TCR beta chain appears in the sequencing data of a study of cytomegalovirus exposure and HLA in healthy donors. Study-wide points: Excluded were some V segments that proved indistinguishable, including TRBV6-2 and TRBV6-3. In an earlier analysis, productive rearrangement rates for most beta V segments clustered near 87% or 30%. In vitro assays verified that three CMV-associated chains recognized CMV antigens specifically. An analysis that was carried out later associated 15,000 to 20,000 TCR beta sequences with HLA alleles at 0.05 false discovery rate.

Researchers ran the PCR with 60 Vbeta and 13 Jbeta primers. Sequencing was performed with immunoSEQ multiplex PCR; in TCRdb, only in-frame clones are kept and a portion is missing. This table has under 200,000 clones, 60% to 85% appearing once. As regards this clone: Its antigen is unknown.

The CDR3 contains 14 residues. Germline V gene sequence: CDR1 SGDLS, CDR2 YYNGEE. V shed 4 bases and J 1 base; nucleotides not matched to a gene: 3. The gene calls are TRBV9 and TRBJ2-3, with 7 bases fitting TRBD1. The clonotype was recovered from a woman aged 45-60 years in good health and CMV-seropositive. The sequencing sample was made of PBMCs. CDR3 amino acids: CASSFGQGTDTQYF. The CDR3, as DNA: TGTGCCAGCAGCTTCGGACAGGGCACAGATACGCAGTATTTT.